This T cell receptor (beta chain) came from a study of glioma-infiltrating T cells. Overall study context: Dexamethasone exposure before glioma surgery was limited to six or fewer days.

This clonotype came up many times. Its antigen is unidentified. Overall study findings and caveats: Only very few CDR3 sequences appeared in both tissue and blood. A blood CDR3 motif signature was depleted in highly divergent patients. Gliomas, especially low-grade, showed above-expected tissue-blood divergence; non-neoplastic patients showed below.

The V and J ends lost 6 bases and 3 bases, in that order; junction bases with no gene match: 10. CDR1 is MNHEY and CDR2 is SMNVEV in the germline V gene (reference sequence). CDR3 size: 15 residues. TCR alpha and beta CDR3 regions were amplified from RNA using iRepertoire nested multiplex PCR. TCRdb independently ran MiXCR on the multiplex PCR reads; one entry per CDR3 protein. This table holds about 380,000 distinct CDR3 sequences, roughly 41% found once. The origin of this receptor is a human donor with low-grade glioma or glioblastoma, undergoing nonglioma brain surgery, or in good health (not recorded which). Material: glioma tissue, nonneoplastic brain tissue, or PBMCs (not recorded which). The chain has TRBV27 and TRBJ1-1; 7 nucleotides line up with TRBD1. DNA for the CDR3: TGTGCCAGCAGGGCCCGGACAGGACACTACACTGAAGCTTTCTTT. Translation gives CASRARTGHYTEAFF.